The subject of this entry is one T cell receptor (beta chain). Its antigen remains unknown. The CDR3 has 15 residues. The V and J ends lost 3 bases and 2 bases respectively, with 8 bases between them. The sample originates from a study of T cell repertoires in cytomegalovirus infection. TCRdb recomputed calls from the reads with MiXCR, one row per CDR3 protein. The table lists some 560,000 distinct CDR3 sequences, just under 40% of them singletons. The sample in question was cultured PBMCs, obtained from culture after CMV antigen stimulation. The genes are TRBV12-3 or TRBV12-4 and TRBJ2-6; no definite D call. This TCR was sampled from a human donor in good health (CMV status not recorded). Some clones in this sample may be carry-over from other donors' samples. The CDR3 is CASSFTGAGANVLTF. CDR3 bases: TGTGCCAGCAGTTTTACGGGTGCTGGGGCCAACGTCCTGACTTTC.